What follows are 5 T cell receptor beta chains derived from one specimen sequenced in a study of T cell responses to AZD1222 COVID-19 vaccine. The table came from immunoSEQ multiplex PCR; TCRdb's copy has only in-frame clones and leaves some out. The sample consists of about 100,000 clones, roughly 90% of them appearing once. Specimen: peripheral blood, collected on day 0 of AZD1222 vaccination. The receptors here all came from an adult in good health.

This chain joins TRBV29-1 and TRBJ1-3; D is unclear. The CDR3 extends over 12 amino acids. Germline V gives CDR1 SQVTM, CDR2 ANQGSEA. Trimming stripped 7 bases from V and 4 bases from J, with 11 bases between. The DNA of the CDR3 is TGCAGCGCCGTCTCGCCCGGAAACACCATATATTTT. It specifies CSAVSPGNTIYF.

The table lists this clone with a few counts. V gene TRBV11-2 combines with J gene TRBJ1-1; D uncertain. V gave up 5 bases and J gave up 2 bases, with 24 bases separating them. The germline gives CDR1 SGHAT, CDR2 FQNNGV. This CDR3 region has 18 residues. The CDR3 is CASSTGPRLDTSNTEAFF. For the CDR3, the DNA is TGTGCCAGCAGCACCGGCCCCCGGCTTGACACCTCAAACACTGAAGCTTTCTTT.

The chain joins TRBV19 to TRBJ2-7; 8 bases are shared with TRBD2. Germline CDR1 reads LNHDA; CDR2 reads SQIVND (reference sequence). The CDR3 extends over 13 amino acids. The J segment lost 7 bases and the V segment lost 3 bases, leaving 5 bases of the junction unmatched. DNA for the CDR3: TGTGCCAGTAGTATTAACCAGCGGGGGGAGCAGTACTTC. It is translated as CASSINQRGEQYF.

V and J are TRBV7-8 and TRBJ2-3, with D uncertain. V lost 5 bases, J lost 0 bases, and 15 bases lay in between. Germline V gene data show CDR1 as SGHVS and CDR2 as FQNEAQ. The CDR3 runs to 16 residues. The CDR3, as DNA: TGTGCCAGCAGCCATCTCGGACGTACGAGCACAGATACGCAGTATTTT. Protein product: CASSHLGRTSTDTQYF.

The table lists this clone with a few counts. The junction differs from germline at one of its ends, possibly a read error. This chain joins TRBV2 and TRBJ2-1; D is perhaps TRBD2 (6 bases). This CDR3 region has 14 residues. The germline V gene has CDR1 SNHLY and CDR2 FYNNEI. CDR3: CASSEDVGQTWRVF. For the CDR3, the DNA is TGTGCCAGCAGTGAAGATGTGGGGCAAACCTGGAGGGTCTTC.